These 18 T cell receptor beta chains came from one sample sequenced in a study of T cells in Graves' hyperthyroidism and ophthalmopathy. TCR beta CDR3 regions were amplified from RNA transcripts. TCR CDR3 regions were first amplified by RT-PCR with HTBI primers. One entry per CDR3 protein results from TCRdb running MiXCR on the multiplex PCR reads. The table shows roughly 560,000 distinct CDR3 sequences, with roughly 14% occurring only once. Sequences were obtained from blood. The receptors derive from a woman in her thirties or forties with Graves' ophthalmopathy.

This clonotype was detected many times. The chain has TRBV7-9 and TRBJ1-5; tentative D call: TRBD1 (5 bases). CDR1 and CDR2 from the germline V gene are SEHNR and FQNEAQ (reference sequence). V was trimmed by 2 bases and J by 5 bases, leaving 7 bases between them. This CDR3 is 13 amino acids long. CDR3 in amino acids: CASSLTTDQPQHF. As DNA, the CDR3 is TGTGCCAGCAGCTTAACGACAGATCAGCCCCAGCATTTT.

The V call is TRBV12-3 or TRBV12-4, the J call TRBJ1-1; TRBD1 matches at 8 bases. The V segment lost 9 bases and the J segment 0 bases; nucleotides outside the gene matches: 3. There are 13 residues in the CDR3. The CDR3 here is CASGQGLNTEAFF. CDR3 nucleotides: TGTGCCAGTGGACAGGGATTGAACACTGAAGCTTTCTTT.

This clonotype has at least ten counts. The chain joins TRBV11-2 to TRBJ2-5; D is perhaps TRBD2 (6 bases). Germline CDR1 SGHAT, CDR2 FQNNGV. V was cut by 3 bases and J by 7 bases, with 15 bases left in between. This CDR3 contains 14 residues. The CDR3 DNA follows: TGTGCCAGCAGCTTCCTCAGACTAGGGAGGACCCAGTACTTC. Its protein is CASSFLRLGRTQYF.

This clonotype was seen ten or more times. The CDR3 reads CASSESGLAGLEQYF. The DNA for the CDR3 is TGCGCCAGCAGTGAGTCGGGTCTAGCGGGACTCGAGCAGTACTTC. The V gene is TRBV10-2, the J gene TRBJ2-7; 9 positions match TRBD2. The V and J ends lost 0 bases and 6 bases, in that order; junction bases with no gene match: 6. The V gene's germline CDR1 is WSHSY and CDR2 SAAADI. There are 15 residues in the CDR3.

Many counts were recorded for this clonotype. J is TRBJ2-1 and V is TRBV7-2; weak D call: TRBD2 (6 bases). The CDR3 consists of 13 residues. Germline CDR1 SGHTA, CDR2 FQGNSA. V lost 0 bases and J lost 9, with 9 bases in between. The CDR3 spells CASSLAQLAEQFF. CDR3 in DNA: TGTGCCAGCAGCTTAGCCCAACTAGCTGAGCAGTTCTTC.

This clonotype was seen repeatedly, ten times or more. This chain uses TRBV6-5 with TRBJ1-2; D not certain. Germline CDR1 MNHEY, CDR2 SVGAGI. V dropped 2 bases and J dropped 7 bases, with 17 bases sitting between them. The CDR3 has 15 residues. CDR3 coding DNA: TGTGCCAGCAGTTACGGTGGGCGAGACGGGAGTGGCTACACCTTC. Translated, it gives CASSYGGRDGSGYTF.

This clonotype was counted only a few times. V usage is TRBV6-9 and J usage is TRBJ1-5; TRBD1 matches 8 bases. Germline V gene data show CDR1 as MNHGY and CDR2 as SVAAGI. The V and J ends lost 1 base and 1 base, in that order; junction bases with no gene match: 18. The CDR3 totals 21 residues. CDR3 DNA sequence: TGTGCCAGCAGTTATTTTGAAGGTCTCGCGACAGGGGAGTGGAGCAATCAGCCCCAGCATTTT. This gives the protein CASSYFEGLATGEWSNQPQHF.

The rearrangement uses TRBV7-9 and TRBJ2-7; 11 bases are shared with TRBD1. Per the germline V gene, CDR1 is SEHNR and CDR2 is FQNEAQ (reference sequence). CDR3 length: 15 residues. V trimming: 2 bases; J trimming: 6 bases; junction bases outside the gene matches: 6. The CDR3 DNA is TGTGCCAGCAGCTTAACCTCCGGGACAGGGGGCGAGCAGTACTTC. Residues: CASSLTSGTGGEQYF.

In its sample, this clonotype was seen many times. This chain links TRBV6-1 with TRBJ2-7; TRBD1 aligns across 11 bases. The V and J ends lost 8 bases and 7 bases, in that order; junction bases with no gene match: 13. CDR1 is MNHNS, CDR2 SASEGT, per germline. The CDR3 spans 15 residues. The DNA of the CDR3 is TGTGCCAGCGCCACCGTAGGACAGGGGGCAGAGGAGCAGTACTTC. Protein: CASATVGQGAEEQYF.

This clonotype was counted many times. Since a much larger clone is just one base distant, this may be a read error. V usage is TRBV6-2 or TRBV6-3 and J usage is TRBJ2-7; no clear D gene. Germline CDR1 reads MNHEY; CDR2 reads SVGEGT. The CDR3 sequence is 16 residues long. V lost 7 bases to trimming and J lost 5 bases, with 24 bases between them. Here the CDR3 reads CASMYTNSPPVDEQYF. The CDR3 nucleotides are TGTGCCAGCATGTACACCAACTCCCCGCCGGTTGACGAGCAGTACTTC.

The sample holds many counts of this clonotype. The V gene is TRBV12-3 or TRBV12-4, the J gene TRBJ1-1; 8 bases map to TRBD1. The CDR3 length is 17 residues. V was pared by 6 bases and J by 2 bases, with 14 bases of the junction left unmatched. The CDR3 loop is CASSSTPGTGANTEAFF. Written as DNA, the CDR3 is TGTGCCAGCAGCTCTACCCCGGGGACAGGAGCCAACACTGAAGCTTTCTTT.

This clonotype has at least ten counts. The chain couples TRBV2 to TRBJ1-2, with a tentative D call TRBD1 (6 bases). The V and J ends lost 8 bases and 6 bases respectively, with 13 bases between them. From germline, CDR1 is SNHLY and CDR2 FYNNEI. The CDR3 loop spans 12 amino acids. CDR3 in amino acids: CASRGAEDGYTF. DNA of the CDR3: TGTGCCAGCCGGGGGGCGGAGGATGGCTACACCTTC.

The chain carries TRBV6-5 and TRBJ2-7, with a tentative D call TRBD1 (6 bases). The V and J ends lost 2 bases and 0 bases respectively, with 14 bases between them. Germline V gene data show CDR1 as MNHEY and CDR2 as SVGAGI. The CDR3 length is 16 residues. CDR3 DNA sequence: TGTGCCAGCAGTTACGCCGTGACAGGCGGCTCCTACGAGCAGTACTTC. Protein sequence: CASSYAVTGGSYEQYF.

In its sample, this clonotype was seen many times. The chain combines TRBV20-1 with TRBJ1-3; TRBD1 agrees at 7 bases. CDR3 length: 13 amino acids. Trimming cost V 5 bases and J 2 bases; bases outside gene matches: 3. CDR1 and CDR2 from the germline V gene are DFQATT and SNEGSKA (reference sequence). CDR3 amino acids: CSARTGTGNTIYF. In DNA, the CDR3 is TGCAGTGCTCGGACAGGCACTGGAAACACCATATATTTT.

V usage is TRBV18 and J usage is TRBJ2-1; TRBD2 aligns across 11 bases. The J segment lost 5 bases and the V segment lost 6 bases, leaving 6 bases of the junction unmatched. This CDR3 has 15 residues. The germline V gene encodes CDR1 KGHSH and CDR2 LQKENI. CDR3 protein: CASSPLAGGDNEQFF. In DNA form, the CDR3 reads TGTGCCAGCTCTCCCCTAGCGGGAGGCGACAATGAGCAGTTCTTC.

The chain employs TRBV27 and TRBJ1-5; D not resolved. Trimming pared 5 bases from V and 3 bases from J, leaving 14 bases between. Germline values: CDR1 MNHEY, CDR2 SMNVEV (reference sequence). This CDR3 has 15 residues. CDR3 region: CASSLGGHLNQPQHF. The CDR3 coding sequence is TGTGCCAGCAGTCTGGGTGGGCACCTCAATCAGCCCCAGCATTTT.

This chain connects TRBV14 to TRBJ2-7; maybe TRBD1 (6 bases). The germline V gene has CDR1 SGHDN and CDR2 FVKESK. Between the trimmed V and J ends, which lost 4 bases and 0 bases, there was a span of 13 bases. This CDR3 region has 15 residues. This chain's CDR3 is CASSRWAGDSYEQYF. Written as DNA, the CDR3 is TGTGCCAGCAGCCGGTGGGCAGGGGACTCCTACGAGCAGTACTTC.

In its sample, this clonotype was seen many times. The chain has TRBV30 and TRBJ1-1; D possibly corresponds to TRBD1 (5 bases). The ends were cut back, 0 bases at V and 5 bases at J, with 13 bases in the middle. The CDR3 spans 14 residues. CDR1 GTSNPN and CDR2 SVGIG come from the germline V gene (reference sequence). CDR3 nucleotides: TGTGCCTGGAGTGTTATCCCCGGGACTACTGAAGCTTTCTTT. This sequence encodes CAWSVIPGTTEAFF.